Following are 7 T cell receptor beta chains from one sample sequenced in a study of T cells in Graves' hyperthyroidism and ophthalmopathy. RNA transcripts served as the template for amplifying TCR beta CDR3 regions. The HTBI set primed first-round TCR CDR3 RT-PCR. TCRdb called the multiplex PCR reads again in MiXCR, with one record for every CDR3 protein. The table includes 350,000 or so distinct CDR3 sequences, 15% to 20% detected once. The sequenced sample consisted of blood. Receptors originate from a woman between 40 and 55 years old with Graves' ophthalmopathy.

This clonotype was recorded a few times. This sequence joins TRBV29-1 and TRBJ2-5; TRBD1 might be the D (5 bases). The CDR3 loop spans 13 amino acids. V lost 7 bases to trimming and J lost 1 base, with 13 bases between them. Germline V lookup: CDR1 SQVTM, CDR2 ANQGSEA. The CDR3 sequence is CSDLRTFQETQYF. CDR3 sequence (DNA): TGCAGCGACTTAAGGACATTCCAAGAGACCCAGTACTTC.

The sample holds many counts of this clonotype. The rearrangement links TRBV6-1 to TRBJ2-7; possibly TRBD1 for D (6 bases). Germline values: CDR1 MNHNS, CDR2 SASEGT. V dropped 6 bases and J dropped 5 bases, with 14 bases sitting between them. This CDR3 comprises 13 residues. CDR3 loop: CASRIAGVHEQYF. DNA of the CDR3: TGTGCCAGCAGGATAGCAGGGGTTCACGAGCAGTACTTC.

This clonotype came up many times. The genes are TRBV20-1 and TRBJ2-5; 10 nucleotides line up with TRBD2. Germline V gives CDR1 DFQATT, CDR2 SNEGSKA (reference sequence). Germline trimming cut 6 bases from V and 5 bases from J; bases unmatched to any gene: 6. This CDR3 comprises 13 residues. The CDR3 is CSAKRAGGETQYF. In DNA, the CDR3 is TGCAGTGCCAAAAGAGCGGGAGGGGAGACCCAGTACTTC.

This clonotype has a count of ten or more. This chain links TRBV6-1 with TRBJ2-4; TRBD2 agrees at 7 bases. Germline lookup yields CDR1 MNHNS and CDR2 SASEGT. This CDR3 comprises 16 residues. Trimming took 6 bases from V and 7 from J; bases not matched to a gene: 15. In nucleotides, the CDR3 is TGTGCCAGCAGGACAAAACTAGCGATCCAAAGGAACATTCAGTACTTC. Its translation: CASRTKLAIQRNIQYF.

This clonotype was detected many times. This chain links TRBV6-5 with TRBJ2-2; D is possibly TRBD1 (6 bases). The CDR3 has 16 residues. The V end was cut by 4 bases, the J end by 2 bases, with 14 bases between. Germline CDR1 MNHEY, CDR2 SVGAGI. Here the CDR3 DNA reads TGTGCCAGCAGTTTAACAGGGAATCTTAACACCGGGGAGCTGTTTTTT. Its protein product is CASSLTGNLNTGELFF.

This clonotype was recorded many times. The V call is TRBV6-1, the J call TRBJ1-3; possibly TRBD1 for D (5 bases). The CDR3 has 13 amino acids. V dropped 5 bases and J dropped 7 bases, with 12 bases sitting between them. CDR1 is MNHNS and CDR2 is SASEGT in the germline V gene. In nucleotides, the CDR3 is TGTGCCAGCAGTAGGGACGGGGGGAACACCATATATTTT. It specifies CASSRDGGNTIYF.

In its sample, this clonotype was seen many times. V and J are TRBV6-2 or TRBV6-3 and TRBJ2-5, with TRBD1 matching 7 bases. The CDR3 loop spans 16 amino acids. Germline loops: CDR1 MNHEY, CDR2 SVGEGT. V shed 2 bases and J 0 bases; nucleotides not matched to a gene: 6. CDR3 sequence: CASSYPIGTDQETQYF. The CDR3 DNA is TGTGCCAGCAGTTACCCCATTGGGACAGACCAAGAGACCCAGTACTTC.